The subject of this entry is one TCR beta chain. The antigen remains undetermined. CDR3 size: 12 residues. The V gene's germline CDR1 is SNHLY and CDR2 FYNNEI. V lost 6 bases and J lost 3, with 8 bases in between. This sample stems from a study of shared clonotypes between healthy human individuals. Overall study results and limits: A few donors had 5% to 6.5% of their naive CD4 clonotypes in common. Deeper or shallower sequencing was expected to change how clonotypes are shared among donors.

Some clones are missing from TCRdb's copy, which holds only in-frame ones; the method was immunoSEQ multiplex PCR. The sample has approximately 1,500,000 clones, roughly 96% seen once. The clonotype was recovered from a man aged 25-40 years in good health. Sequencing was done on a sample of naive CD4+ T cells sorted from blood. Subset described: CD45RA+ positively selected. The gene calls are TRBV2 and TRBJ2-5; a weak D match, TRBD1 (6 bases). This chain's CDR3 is CASRGAEETQYF. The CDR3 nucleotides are TGTGCCAGCAGGGGGGCTGAAGAGACCCAGTACTTC.